This T cell receptor beta chain comes out of a study of T-cell memory formation after mild COVID-19. Whole-study results and caveats: Among clones peaking at day 37 in the second wave, SARS-CoV-2 specificity remained unconfirmed. Contracting clones localized mainly to CM and EM when CD4+ and mainly to EMRA when CD8+.

This clonotype was counted a few times. Its target is unknown. Constant-segment primers and 5'RACE yielded cDNA libraries for TCR alpha and TCR beta, each carrying sample barcodes and UMIs. TCRdb redid the calling of the 5' RACE reads with MiXCR, one entry per CDR3 protein. This sample has about 430,000 distinct CDR3 sequences; approximately 24% occur once, and the top ten carry 8.8%. V lost 6 bases, J lost 5 bases, and 13 bases lay in between. This CDR3 has 13 residues. Sequencing was carried out using PBMCs or a T cell subset sorted from them (not recorded which). This receptor was taken from an adult woman who had mild COVID-19 (a few samples of this study predate the infection). Cell type and time point are not known. The chain joins TRBV12-3 or TRBV12-4 to TRBJ2-5, with D unclear. The CDR3: CASSRGQLETQYF. The CDR3 DNA reads TGTGCCAGCAGCCGTGGCCAGCTGGAGACCCAGTACTTC.